A single sample gave rise to the 16 T cell receptor beta chains below, sequenced in a study of blood T cell repertoires in COVID-19. Generated by immunoSEQ multiplex PCR, the TCRdb table keeps only in-frame clones and is missing some. The sample yields about 96,000 clones, 80% to 90% seen once. Material: peripheral blood. The receptors were gathered from a human donor with COVID-19, enrolled during active disease. The donor label of this sample is uncertain.

This chain joins TRBV5-1 and TRBJ1-1, with TRBD1 as a possible D gene (5 bases). The V gene lost 1 base and the J gene lost 5 bases, with 12 bases spanning the gap. This CDR3 is built from 14 residues. CDR1 is SGHRS and CDR2 is YFSETQ in the germline V gene. DNA for the CDR3: TGCGCCAGCAGCTTGTCTAGGCGGGGGACTGAAGCTTTCTTT. This translates into CASSLSRRGTEAFF.

The chain combines TRBV9 with TRBJ1-2; the D gene is possibly TRBD1 (6 bases). The CDR3 has 15 amino acids. V lost 4 bases to trimming and J lost 8 bases, with 21 bases between them. Germline lookup yields CDR1 SGDLS and CDR2 YYNGEE. CDR3 loop: CASSRTLKDSLGYTF. The CDR3 bases are TGTGCCAGCAGCCGCACTCTTAAGGACAGCTTAGGCTACACCTTC.

The DNA for the CDR3 is TGTGCCAGCAGCTTGGGACAGGGGGTTTACAATGAGCAGTTCTTC. This translates into CASSLGQGVYNEQFF. This chain connects TRBV5-6 to TRBJ2-1, with 9 bases aligning to TRBD1. Germline V lookup: CDR1 SGHDT, CDR2 YYEEEE. V shed 0 bases, J shed 4 bases, and the junction held 2 bases outside the gene matches. The CDR3 consists of 15 residues.

V is TRBV29-1 and J is TRBJ1-4, with D uncertain. Between the trimmed V and J ends, which lost 1 base and 7 bases, there was a span of 10 bases. Germline CDR1 reads SQVTM; CDR2 reads ANQGSEA. This CDR3 spans 13 amino acids. In DNA form, the CDR3 reads TGCAGCGTTGAAGTCAGGTTCGGTGAAAAACTGTTTTTT. It codes for CSVEVRFGEKLFF. Based on the CDR3 plus reference TRBV29-1 and TRBJ1-4, the full variable domain is SAVISQKPSRDICQRGTSLTIQCQVDSQVTMMFWYRQQPGQSLTLIATANQGSEATYESGFVIDKFPISRPNLTFSTLTVSNMSPEDSSIYLCSVEVRFGEKLFFGSGTQLSVL.

The V gene is TRBV29-1, the J gene TRBJ1-2; D remains ambiguous. Germline values: CDR1 SQVTM, CDR2 ANQGSEA. CDR3 length equals 13 residues. V lost 0 bases and J lost 2, with 7 bases in between. CDR3 sequence (DNA): TGCAGCGTTGAAGATCACAGCAACTATGGCTACACCTTC. Translating it yields CSVEDHSNYGYTF.

In nucleotides, the CDR3 is TGTGCCAGCAGCGACCCCGTAGGGGCAGGGGGCTTCAACACCGGGGAGCTGTTTTTT. Encoded protein: CASSDPVGAGGFNTGELFF. V usage is TRBV9 and J usage is TRBJ2-2; 8 nucleotides agree with TRBD1. Germline V gives CDR1 SGDLS, CDR2 YYNGEE. This CDR3 spans 19 amino acids. V shed 3 bases and J 2 bases; nucleotides not matched to a gene: 15.

The chain has TRBV4-2 and TRBJ2-4; tentative D call: TRBD2 (5 bases). The V end was cut by 0 bases, the J end by 7 bases, with 19 bases between. Germline V CDR1 and CDR2: LGHNA, YNFKEQ. There are 17 residues in the CDR3. The CDR3 sequence is CASSQDPGSLPGNIQYF. The CDR3 nucleotides are TGTGCCAGCAGCCAAGATCCGGGCAGCCTACCGGGGAACATTCAGTACTTC.

This chain links TRBV15 with TRBJ2-2; TRBD1 matches 9 bases. The CDR3 runs to 14 residues. J lost 5 bases, V lost 3 bases, and 1 base had no gene match. Germline V gives CDR1 LNHNV, CDR2 YYDKDF (reference sequence). The CDR3 loop is CATSRGQGTGELFF. The DNA of the CDR3 is TGTGCCACCAGCAGGGGACAGGGAACCGGGGAGCTGTTTTTT.

V gene TRBV7-9 combines with J gene TRBJ2-3; 11 bases fit TRBD2. This CDR3 region has 19 residues. V trimming: 2 bases; J trimming: 1 base; junction bases outside the gene matches: 11. Per germline, CDR1 SEHNR and CDR2 FQNEAQ (reference sequence). The DNA for the CDR3 is TGTGCCAGCAGCTTAACTAGGGCTAGCGGGGGGCTGGGCACAGATACGCAGTATTTT. Translating gives CASSLTRASGGLGTDTQYF. Based on the CDR3 plus reference TRBV7-9 and TRBJ2-3, the full variable domain is DTGVSQNPRHKITKRGQNVTFRCDPISEHNRLYWYRQTLGQGPEFLTYFQNEAQLEKSRLLSDRFSAERPKGSFSTLEIQRTEQGDSAMYLCASSLTRASGGLGTDTQYFGPGTRLTVL.

This clone appeared once. The chain couples TRBV5-1 to TRBJ2-2; possible D gene TRBD1, 6 bases. V lost 2 bases and J 0 bases, leaving 11 bases between the germline ends. Germline CDR1 and CDR2: SGHRS and YFSETQ. The CDR3 loop spans 16 amino acids. The CDR3 here is CASSLQGFANTGELFF. CDR3 bases: TGCGCCAGCAGCTTACAGGGCTTTGCGAACACCGGGGAGCTGTTTTTT.

This clone turned up a few times. The genes are TRBV27 and TRBJ1-2; no clear D. Germline CDR1 is MNHEY and CDR2 is SMNVEV (reference sequence). V dropped 3 bases and J dropped 2 bases, with 13 bases sitting between them. The CDR3 consists of 15 residues. The CDR3 protein is CASSFLTAGNYGYTF. The CDR3 region has the DNA TGTGCCAGCAGTTTCTTGACTGCGGGCAACTATGGCTACACCTTC.

This clone was found once. V is TRBV11-2 and J is TRBJ2-5; 7 bases map to TRBD1. Trimming at V came to 4 bases and at J to 5 bases, leaving 4 bases not matched to a gene. Germline V lookup: CDR1 SGHAT, CDR2 FQNNGV. The CDR3 length is 13 residues. In DNA form, the CDR3 reads TGTGCCAGCAGCTACAGGGGTGGGGAGACCCAGTACTTC. This translates into CASSYRGGETQYF.

The chain joins TRBV4-1 to TRBJ1-2; D gene unclear. The CDR3 loop spans 14 amino acids. V lost 1 base to trimming and J lost 6 bases, with 12 bases between them. The germline V gene has CDR1 MGHRA and CDR2 YSYEKL. The CDR3 loop reads CASSQAGSINGYTF. The CDR3 coding sequence is TGCGCCAGCAGCCAAGCTGGGAGTATCAATGGCTACACCTTC.

The J gene is TRBJ1-1, the V gene TRBV6-5; 11 nucleotides match TRBD1. Germline V gene sequence: CDR1 MNHEY, CDR2 SVGAGI. The V segment lost 4 bases and the J segment 7 bases; nucleotides outside the gene matches: 5. The length of the CDR3 is 14 residues. The CDR3 DNA is TGTGCCAGCAGTTCCCCGGGACAGGGGGGTGAAGCTTTCTTT. Translating it yields CASSSPGQGGEAFF.

The rearrangement links TRBV2 to TRBJ1-1; D call uncertain. There are 12 residues in the CDR3. Germline V gives CDR1 SNHLY, CDR2 FYNNEI. Trimming shortened V by 4 bases and J by 8 bases, and 11 bases separated the two germline ends. The CDR3 sequence: CASSAGFTEAFF. CDR3 in DNA: TGTGCCAGCAGTGCCGGTTTCACGGAAGCTTTCTTT.

A word on this clone: A junction end diverges from the germline sequence, so it may reflect a read error. V and J are TRBV7-9 and TRBJ2-2; D remains unclear. Germline CDR1 and CDR2: SEHNR and FQNEAQ (reference sequence). This CDR3 spans 13 amino acids. CDR3 sequence reads: CASSQKNAGELFF. The CDR3 coding sequence is TGTGCCAGCAGCCAGAAGAACGCCGGGGAGCTGTTTTTT.